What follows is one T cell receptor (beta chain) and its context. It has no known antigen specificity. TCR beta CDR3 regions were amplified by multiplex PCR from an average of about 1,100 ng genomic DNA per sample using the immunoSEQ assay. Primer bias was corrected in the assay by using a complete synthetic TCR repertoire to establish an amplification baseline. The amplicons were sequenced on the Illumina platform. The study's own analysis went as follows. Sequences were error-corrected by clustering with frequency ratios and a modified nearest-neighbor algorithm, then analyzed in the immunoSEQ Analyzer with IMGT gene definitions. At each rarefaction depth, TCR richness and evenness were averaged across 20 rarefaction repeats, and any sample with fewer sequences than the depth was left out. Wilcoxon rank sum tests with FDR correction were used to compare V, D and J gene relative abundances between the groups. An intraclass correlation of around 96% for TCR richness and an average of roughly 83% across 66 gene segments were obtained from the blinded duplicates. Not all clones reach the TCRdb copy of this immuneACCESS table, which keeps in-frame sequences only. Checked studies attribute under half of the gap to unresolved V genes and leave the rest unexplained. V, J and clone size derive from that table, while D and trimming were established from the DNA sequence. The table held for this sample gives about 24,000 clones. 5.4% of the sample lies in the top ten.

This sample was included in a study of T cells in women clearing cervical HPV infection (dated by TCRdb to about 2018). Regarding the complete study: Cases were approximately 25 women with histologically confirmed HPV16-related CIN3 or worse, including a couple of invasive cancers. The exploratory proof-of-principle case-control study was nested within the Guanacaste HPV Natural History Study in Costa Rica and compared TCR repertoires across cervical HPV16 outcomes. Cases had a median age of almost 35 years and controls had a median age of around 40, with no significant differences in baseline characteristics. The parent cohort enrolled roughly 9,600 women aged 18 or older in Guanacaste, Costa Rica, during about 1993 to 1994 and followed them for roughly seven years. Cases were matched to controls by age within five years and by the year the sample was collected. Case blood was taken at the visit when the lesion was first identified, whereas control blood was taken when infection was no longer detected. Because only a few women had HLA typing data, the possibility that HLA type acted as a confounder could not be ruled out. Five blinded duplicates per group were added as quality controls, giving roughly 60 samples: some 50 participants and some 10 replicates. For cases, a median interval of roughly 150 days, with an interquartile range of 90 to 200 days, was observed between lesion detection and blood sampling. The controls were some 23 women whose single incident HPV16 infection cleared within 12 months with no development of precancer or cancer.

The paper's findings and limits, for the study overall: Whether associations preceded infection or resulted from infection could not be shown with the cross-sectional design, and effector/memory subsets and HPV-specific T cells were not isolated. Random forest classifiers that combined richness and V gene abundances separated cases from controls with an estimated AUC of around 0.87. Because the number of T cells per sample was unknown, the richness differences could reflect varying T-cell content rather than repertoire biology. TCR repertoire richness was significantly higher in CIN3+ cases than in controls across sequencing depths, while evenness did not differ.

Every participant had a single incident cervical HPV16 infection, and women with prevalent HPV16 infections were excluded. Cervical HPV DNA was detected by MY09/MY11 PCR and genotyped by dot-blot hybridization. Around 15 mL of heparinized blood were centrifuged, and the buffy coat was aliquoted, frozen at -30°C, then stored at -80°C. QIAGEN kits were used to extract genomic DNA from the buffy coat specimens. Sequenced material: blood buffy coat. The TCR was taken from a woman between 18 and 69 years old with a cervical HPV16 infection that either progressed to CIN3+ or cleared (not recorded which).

CDR3 DNA (partial): TGTGCCAGCAGTTTCACCCTGACTAGCCGTTACGAC. Its protein product is CASSFTLTSRYD. The entire CDR3 sequence reads CASSFTLTSRYDYTF. This sequence uses TRBV6-2 or TRBV6-3 and TRBJ1-2; the D gene is unclear. The read ends 3 residues before the CDR3 terminus; that terminus is restored from the germline J gene. For CDR1 and CDR2, the germline V gene lists MNHEY and SVGEGT. The CDR3 contains 15 residues, cysteine and phenylalanine counted. Shown are 36 bases from within the CDR3, in frame from base 1.